One and the same sample provided the 6 T cell receptor beta chains below, sequenced in a study of T cell responses to AZD1222 COVID-19 vaccine. Sequenced by immunoSEQ multiplex PCR; TCRdb stores in-frame clones only, minus some. Among some 150,000 clones listed, around nine tenths were seen once. The sample consisted of peripheral blood, taken 28 days after the second AZD1222 dose. The receptor source for this set is an adult who received the AZD1222 COVID-19 vaccine.

The CDR3 loop is CSAGQFEQYF. The CDR3 DNA reads as TGCAGTGCTGGACAGTTTGAGCAGTACTTC. This rearrangement joins TRBV20-1 to TRBJ2-7; possible D gene TRBD1, 6 bases. Germline V CDR1 and CDR2: DFQATT, SNEGSKA (reference sequence). This CDR3 has 10 amino acids. Trimming removed 5 bases from V and 7 bases from J, with 9 bases in between.

The gene calls are TRBV7-9 and TRBJ2-5; 7 bases map to TRBD2. This CDR3 has 15 amino acids. CDR1 is SEHNR, CDR2 FQNEAQ, per germline (reference sequence). J was trimmed by 5 bases and V by 6 bases; bases with no gene match: 12. CDR3 nucleotide sequence: TGTGCCAGCAGTCGTGGAACGGGAGGCTATGAGACCCAGTACTTC. Residues: CASSRGTGGYETQYF.

The table lists this clone with a few counts. The chain joins TRBV12-3 or TRBV12-4 to TRBJ2-7; 7 bases align to TRBD2. J was trimmed by 12 bases and V by 3 bases; bases with no gene match: 5. There are 11 residues in the CDR3. Here the CDR3 DNA reads TGTGCCAGCAGTTTGGGGGGGAAACGGTACTTC. Protein product: CASSLGGKRYF.

The count of this clone is one. This chain joins TRBV6-5 and TRBJ1-6; TRBD1 might be the D (6 bases). Germline assignment: CDR1 MNHEY and CDR2 SVGAGI. Trimming shortened V by 0 bases and J by 8 bases, and 14 bases separated the two germline ends. This CDR3 comprises 16 residues. CDR3 in amino acids: CASSYSNSQGDSPLHF. CDR3 in DNA: TGTGCCAGCAGTTACTCGAATTCACAGGGTGATTCACCCCTCCACTTT.

This CDR3 is CASRPGTRPSYEQYF. The CDR3 coding sequence is TGCGCCAGCAGGCCGGGGACTCGCCCCTCCTACGAGCAGTACTTC. The V gene is TRBV10-2, the J gene TRBJ2-7; tentative D call: TRBD2 (6 bases). V gave up 6 bases and J gave up 0 bases, with 15 bases separating them. Per germline, CDR1 WSHSY and CDR2 SAAADI. This CDR3 is built from 15 residues.

This chain links TRBV14 with TRBJ1-2; 8 positions match TRBD1. Germline CDR1 is SGHDN and CDR2 is FVKESK. V gave up 6 bases and J gave up 4 bases; unmatched junction bases: 7. The CDR3 consists of 14 residues. CDR3 sequence reads: CASSFGQGSYGYTF. Written as DNA, the CDR3 is TGTGCCAGCAGTTTTGGACAGGGCTCCTATGGCTACACCTTC.